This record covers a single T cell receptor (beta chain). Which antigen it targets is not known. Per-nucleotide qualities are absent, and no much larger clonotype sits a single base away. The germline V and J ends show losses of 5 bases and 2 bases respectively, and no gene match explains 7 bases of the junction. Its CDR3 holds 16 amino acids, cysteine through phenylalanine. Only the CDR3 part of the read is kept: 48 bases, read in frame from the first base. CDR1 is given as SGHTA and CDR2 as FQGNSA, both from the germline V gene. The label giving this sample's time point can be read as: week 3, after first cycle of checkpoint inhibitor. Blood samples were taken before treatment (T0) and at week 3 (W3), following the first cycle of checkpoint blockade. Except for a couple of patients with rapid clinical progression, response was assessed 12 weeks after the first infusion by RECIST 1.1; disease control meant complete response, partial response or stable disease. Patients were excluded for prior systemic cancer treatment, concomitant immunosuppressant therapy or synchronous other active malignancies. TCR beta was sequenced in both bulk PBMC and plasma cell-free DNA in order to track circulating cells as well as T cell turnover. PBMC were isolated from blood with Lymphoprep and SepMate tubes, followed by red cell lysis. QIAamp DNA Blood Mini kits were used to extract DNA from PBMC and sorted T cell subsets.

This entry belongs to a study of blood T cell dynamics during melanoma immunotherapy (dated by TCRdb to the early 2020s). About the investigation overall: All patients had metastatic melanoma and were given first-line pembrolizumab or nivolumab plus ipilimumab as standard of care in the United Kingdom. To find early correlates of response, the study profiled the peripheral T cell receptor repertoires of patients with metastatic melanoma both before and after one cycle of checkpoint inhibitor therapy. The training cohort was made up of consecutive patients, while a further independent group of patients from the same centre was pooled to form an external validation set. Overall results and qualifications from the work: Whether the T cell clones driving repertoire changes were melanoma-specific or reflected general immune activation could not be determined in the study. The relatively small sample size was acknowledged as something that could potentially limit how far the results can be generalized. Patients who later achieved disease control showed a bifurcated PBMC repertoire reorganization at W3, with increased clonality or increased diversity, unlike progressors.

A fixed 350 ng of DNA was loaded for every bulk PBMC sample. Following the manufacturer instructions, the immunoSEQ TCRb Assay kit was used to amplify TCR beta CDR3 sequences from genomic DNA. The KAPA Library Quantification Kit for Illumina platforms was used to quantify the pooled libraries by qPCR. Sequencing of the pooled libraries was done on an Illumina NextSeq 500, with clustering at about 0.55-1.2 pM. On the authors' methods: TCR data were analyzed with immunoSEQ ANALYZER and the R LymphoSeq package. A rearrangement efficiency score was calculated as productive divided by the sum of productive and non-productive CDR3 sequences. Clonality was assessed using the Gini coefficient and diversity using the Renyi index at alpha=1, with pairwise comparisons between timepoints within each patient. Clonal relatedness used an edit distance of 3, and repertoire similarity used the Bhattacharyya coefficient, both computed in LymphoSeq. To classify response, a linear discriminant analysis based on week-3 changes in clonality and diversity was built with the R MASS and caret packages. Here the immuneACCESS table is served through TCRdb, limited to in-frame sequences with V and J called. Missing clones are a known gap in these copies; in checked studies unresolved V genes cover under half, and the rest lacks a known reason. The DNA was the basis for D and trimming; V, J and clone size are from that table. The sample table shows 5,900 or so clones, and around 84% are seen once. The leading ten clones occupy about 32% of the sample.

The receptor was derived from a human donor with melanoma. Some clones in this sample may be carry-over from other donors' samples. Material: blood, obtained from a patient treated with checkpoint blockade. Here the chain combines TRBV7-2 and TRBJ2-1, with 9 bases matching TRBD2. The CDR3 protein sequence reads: CASSDSGGRPYNEQFF. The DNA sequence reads TGTGCCAGCAGCGATAGCGGGGGTCGCCCCTACAATGAGCAGTTCTTC.